The clone carrying this TCR beta chain was recorded a few times. The antigen remains unidentified. This entry comes from a study of CD8+CD57+ T cells in acquired aplastic anemia. Study summary: When averaged, DNA from sorted CD4+ and CD8+ cells came to approximately 3 ug.

Regarding the study as a whole: Over 25 CD8+ CDR3 sequences occurred in both the patients and the controls. Levels of CD8+ Simpson's diversity were not significantly distinct in patients versus controls.

Profiles of TCR beta VDJ and CDR3 were generated from a genomic DNA template. TCRdb used MiXCR to reprocess the reads, holding one entry per CDR3 protein. The sample includes more than 250,000 distinct CDR3 sequences, roughly three fifths of them seen just once. The length of the CDR3 is 16 residues. V shed 1 base and J shed 3 bases, with 15 bases lying between them. CDR1 is SEHNR, CDR2 FQNEAQ, per germline (reference sequence). The clonotype comes from a human donor with severe aplastic anemia or a healthy control (not recorded which). This chain connects TRBV7-9 to TRBJ1-2; a possible D gene is TRBD1 (6 bases). Sample: sorted CD4+, CD8+, or CD8+CD57+ T cells (not recorded which) from PBMCs. The CDR3 sequence is CASSLVSYREDYGYTF. The CDR3 DNA reads as TGTGCCAGCAGCTTAGTGTCGTACAGGGAGGACTATGGCTACACCTTC.